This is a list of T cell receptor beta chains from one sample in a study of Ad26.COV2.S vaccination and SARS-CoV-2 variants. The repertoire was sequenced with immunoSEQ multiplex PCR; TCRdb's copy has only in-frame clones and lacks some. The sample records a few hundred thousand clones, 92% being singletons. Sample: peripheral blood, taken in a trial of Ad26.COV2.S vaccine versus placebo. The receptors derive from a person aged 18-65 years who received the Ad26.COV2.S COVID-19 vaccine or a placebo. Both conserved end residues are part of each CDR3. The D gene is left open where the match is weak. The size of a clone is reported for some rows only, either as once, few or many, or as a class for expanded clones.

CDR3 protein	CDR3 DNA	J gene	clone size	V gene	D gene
CASSEGQGGTYEQYF	TGTGCCAGTAGTGAGGGACAGGGGGGAACCTACGAGCAGTACTTC	TRBJ2-7	NA	TRBV19	TRBD1
CASSASLAGGNYEQYF	TGTGCCAGCAGTGCCTCTTTGGCGGGGGGTAACTACGAGCAGTACTTC	TRBJ2-7	NA	TRBV6-1	TRBD2
CAIRDRESDNSPLHF	TGTGCCATCAGAGACAGGGAATCCGATAATTCACCCCTCCACTTT	TRBJ1-6	NA	TRBV10-3	TRBD1
CASINNPRATDNYGYTF	TGTGCCAGCATCAACAACCCCCGCGCGACAGATAACTATGGCTACACCTTC	TRBJ1-2	NA	TRBV28	NA
CASSQYPTARMNTEAFF	TGTGCCAGCAGCCAGTACCCGACAGCGAGAATGAACACTGAAGCTTTCTTT	TRBJ1-1	few	TRBV6-2/TRBV6-3	NA
CASSPTLAERGEQYF	TGTGCCAGCAGTCCTACCCTAGCGGAACGAGGCGAGCAGTACTTC	TRBJ2-7	NA	TRBV25-1	TRBD2
CASSLAGTRLGNTIYF	TGCGCCAGCAGCTTAGCCGGGACCCGGCTTGGAAACACCATATATTTT	TRBJ1-3	NA	TRBV5-1	NA
CASSLVGGPEAFF	TGTGCCAGCAGCTTAGTCGGGGGGCCTGAAGCTTTCTTT	TRBJ1-1	few	TRBV7-6	NA
CASSLAAGSSYEQYF	TGTGCCAGCAGCTTGGCCGCAGGGAGCTCCTACGAGCAGTACTTC	TRBJ2-7	NA	TRBV5-5	NA
CASSLEPGPGFGDYEQYF	TGCGCCAGCAGCCTGGAACCGGGACCGGGGTTCGGGGACTACGAGCAGTACTTC	TRBJ2-7	NA	TRBV4-3	NA
CASSRTDSSGNTIYF	TGCGCCAGCAGCCGCACTGATAGCTCTGGAAACACCATATATTTT	TRBJ1-3	NA	TRBV4-3	NA
CASMNTNTEAFF	TGTGCCAGTATGAATACGAACACTGAAGCTTTCTTT	TRBJ1-1	NA	TRBV19	NA
CASSFPGDSYEQYF	TGTGCCAGCAGCTTTCCCGGGGATTCCTACGAGCAGTACTTC	TRBJ2-7	NA	TRBV7-9	NA
CASSSIREQFF	TGTGCCAGCAGCTCAATCCGTGAGCAGTTCTTC	TRBJ2-1	NA	TRBV5-6	NA
CASSLTRSYEKLFF	TGTGCCAGCAGCCTGACCCGGAGCTATGAAAAACTGTTTTTT	TRBJ1-4	NA	TRBV11-2	NA
CASSVTGGFSTDTQYF	TGTGCCAGCAGCGTGACCGGGGGGTTCAGCACAGATACGCAGTATTTT	TRBJ2-3	NA	TRBV9	TRBD2
CASSDRTSGYEQYF	TGTGCCAGTAGTGATCGGACTAGCGGGTACGAGCAGTACTTC	TRBJ2-7	once	TRBV19	TRBD2
CATEGSSYEQYF	TGTGCCACAGAAGGGAGCTCCTACGAGCAGTACTTC	TRBJ2-7	NA	TRBV6-5	NA
CASSAYRPDRGRETQYF	TGTGCCAGCAGTGCCTACCGTCCGGACAGGGGGCGGGAGACCCAGTACTTC	TRBJ2-5	NA	TRBV28	TRBD1
CASGSGQGAQEQYF	TGTGCTAGTGGTTCGGGACAGGGGGCGCAGGAGCAGTACTTC	TRBJ2-7	NA	TRBV12-5	TRBD1
CASSGLVSGAHSYNEQFF	TGTGCCAGCAGTGGCTTAGTCTCCGGGGCCCACTCCTACAATGAGCAGTTCTTC	TRBJ2-1	NA	TRBV2	NA
CASSLSPGLAGGTGELFF	TGTGCCAGCAGCCTCTCGCCGGGACTAGCGGGGGGGACCGGGGAGCTGTTTTTT	TRBJ2-2	NA	TRBV11-2	TRBD2
CASSRGLAGGPSSYNEQFF	TGTGCCAGCAGTAGGGGACTAGCGGGGGGCCCCAGCTCCTACAATGAGCAGTTCTTC	TRBJ2-1	NA	TRBV28	TRBD2